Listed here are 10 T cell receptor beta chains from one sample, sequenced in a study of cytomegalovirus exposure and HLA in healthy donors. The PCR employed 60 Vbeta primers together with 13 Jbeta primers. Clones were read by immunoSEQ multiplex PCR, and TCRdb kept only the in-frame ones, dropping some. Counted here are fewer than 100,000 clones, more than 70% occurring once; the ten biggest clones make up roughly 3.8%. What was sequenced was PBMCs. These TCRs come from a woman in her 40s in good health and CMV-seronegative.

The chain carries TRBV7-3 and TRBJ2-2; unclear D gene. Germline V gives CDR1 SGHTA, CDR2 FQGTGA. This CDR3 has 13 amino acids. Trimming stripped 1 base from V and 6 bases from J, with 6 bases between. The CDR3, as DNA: TGTGCCAGCAGCTTAATCTCTTCCGGGGAGCTGTTTTTT. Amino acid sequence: CASSLISSGELFF.

CDR3 DNA: TGCGCCAGCAGCTTGACAGGACAGGGGAATGTTAGAGAGACCCAGTACTTC. As protein: CASSLTGQGNVRETQYF. The chain carries TRBV5-1 and TRBJ2-5; 9 bases agree with TRBD1. Germline values: CDR1 SGHRS, CDR2 YFSETQ. V shed 1 base and J 4 bases; nucleotides not matched to a gene: 11. There are 17 residues in the CDR3. Complete variable domain (other parts from reference TRBV5-1 and TRBJ2-5): KAGVTQTPRYLIKTRGQQVTLSCSPISGHRSVSWYQQTPGQGLQFLFEYFSETQRNKGNFPGRFSGRQFSNSRSEMNVSTLELGDSALYLCASSLTGQGNVRETQYFGPGTRLLVL.

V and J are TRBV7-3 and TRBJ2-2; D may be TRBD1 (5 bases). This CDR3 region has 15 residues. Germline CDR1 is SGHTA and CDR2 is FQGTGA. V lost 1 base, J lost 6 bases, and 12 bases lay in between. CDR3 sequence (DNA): TGTGCCAGCAGCTTAAGGGGCTTTGACGCCGGGGAGCTGTTTTTT. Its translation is CASSLRGFDAGELFF. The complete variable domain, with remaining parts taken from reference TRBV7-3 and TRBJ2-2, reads GAGVSQTPSNKVTEKGKYVELRCDPISGHTALYWYRQSLGQGPEFLIYFQGTGAADDSGLPNDRFFAVRPEGSVSTLKIQRTERGDSAVYLCASSLRGFDAGELFFGEGSRLTVL.

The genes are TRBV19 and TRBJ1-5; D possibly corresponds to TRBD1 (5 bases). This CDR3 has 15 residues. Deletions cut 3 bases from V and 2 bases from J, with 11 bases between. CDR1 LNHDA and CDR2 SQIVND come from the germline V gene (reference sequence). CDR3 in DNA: TGTGCCAGTAGTATTCTAGGGGCTGGCAATCAGCCCCAGCATTTT. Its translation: CASSILGAGNQPQHF.

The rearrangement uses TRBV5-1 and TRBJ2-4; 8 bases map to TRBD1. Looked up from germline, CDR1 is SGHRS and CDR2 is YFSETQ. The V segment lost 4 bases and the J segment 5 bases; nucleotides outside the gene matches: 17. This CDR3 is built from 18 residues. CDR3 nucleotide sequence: TGCGCCAGCAGCCCGCGGGGACAGGAAATCGGGTTTGAAAACATTCAGTACTTC. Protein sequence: CASSPRGQEIGFENIQYF.

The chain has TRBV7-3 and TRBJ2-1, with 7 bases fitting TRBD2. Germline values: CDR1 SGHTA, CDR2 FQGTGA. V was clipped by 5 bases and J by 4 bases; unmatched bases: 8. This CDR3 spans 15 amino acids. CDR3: CASSRTSADYNEQFF. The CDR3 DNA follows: TGTGCCAGCAGCCGAACTAGCGCCGATTACAATGAGCAGTTCTTC.

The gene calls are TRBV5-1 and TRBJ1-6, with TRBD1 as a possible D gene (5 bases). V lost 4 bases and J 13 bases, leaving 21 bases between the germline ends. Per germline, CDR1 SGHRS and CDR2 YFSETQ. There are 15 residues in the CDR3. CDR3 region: CASSPVETGKAPLHF. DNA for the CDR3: TGCGCCAGCAGCCCCGTTGAAACAGGAAAGGCGCCCCTCCACTTT. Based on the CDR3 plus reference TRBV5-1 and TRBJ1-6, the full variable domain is KAGVTQTPRYLIKTRGQQVTLSCSPISGHRSVSWYQQTPGQGLQFLFEYFSETQRNKGNFPGRFSGRQFSNSRSEMNVSTLELGDSALYLCASSPVETGKAPLHFGNGTRLTVT.

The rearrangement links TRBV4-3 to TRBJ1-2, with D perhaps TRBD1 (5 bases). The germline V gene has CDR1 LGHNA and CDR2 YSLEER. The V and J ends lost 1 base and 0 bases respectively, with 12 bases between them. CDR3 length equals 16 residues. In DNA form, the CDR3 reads TGCGCCAGCAGCCAAGGCACAGGTGGGGCTAACTATGGCTACACCTTC. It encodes CASSQGTGGANYGYTF.

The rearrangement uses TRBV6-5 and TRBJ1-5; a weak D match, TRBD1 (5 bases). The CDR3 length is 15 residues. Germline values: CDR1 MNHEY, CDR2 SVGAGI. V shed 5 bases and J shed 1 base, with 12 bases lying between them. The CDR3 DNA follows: TGTGCCAGCAGTGCAGGGTCCTCAAGCAATCAGCCCCAGCATTTT. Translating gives CASSAGSSSNQPQHF.

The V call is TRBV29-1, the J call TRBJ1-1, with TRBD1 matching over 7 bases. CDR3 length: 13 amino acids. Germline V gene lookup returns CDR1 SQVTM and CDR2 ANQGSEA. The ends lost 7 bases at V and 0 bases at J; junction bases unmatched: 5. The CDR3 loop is CSGNRGLNTEAFF. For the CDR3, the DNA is TGCAGCGGTAACAGGGGATTGAACACTGAAGCTTTCTTT.